The 15 T cell receptor beta chains in this list originate from one sample, sequenced in a study of T cells in Graves' hyperthyroidism and ophthalmopathy. Researchers took RNA transcripts and amplified the TCR beta CDR3 regions from them. Primed by the HTBI set, a first-round RT-PCR was run on the TCR CDR3. A single record per CDR3 protein comes from TCRdb applying MiXCR to the multiplex PCR reads. Of about 59,000 distinct CDR3 sequences listed, around 53% are singletons. Source material: blood. Receptors originate from a woman aged 55-75 years with Graves' ophthalmopathy.

This clonotype has at least ten counts. The V gene is TRBV7-9, the J gene TRBJ1-2, with 8 bases that match TRBD1. This CDR3 has 14 amino acids. V gave up 8 bases and J gave up 8 bases; unmatched junction bases: 13. Per the germline V gene, CDR1 is SEHNR and CDR2 is FQNEAQ (reference sequence). CDR3 nucleotides: TGTGCCAGCCGGGTAGACAGGGGTCCTGGGGGCTACACCTTC. Translated, it gives CASRVDRGPGGYTF.

The table lists this clonotype with a few counts. V gene TRBV19 combines with J gene TRBJ1-2; possible D gene TRBD1, 6 bases. CDR3 length: 13 residues. From germline, CDR1 is LNHDA and CDR2 SQIVND (reference sequence). V lost 5 bases and J 6 bases, leaving 13 bases between the germline ends. Here the CDR3 DNA reads TGTGCCAGTAGTGACCACAGGGCGGATGGCTACACCTTC. It codes for CASSDHRADGYTF.

The chain joins TRBV20-1 to TRBJ2-3; D is unresolved. The germline gives CDR1 DFQATT, CDR2 SNEGSKA (reference sequence). The length of the CDR3 is 16 residues. Between the trimmed V and J ends, which lost 6 bases and 0 bases, there was a span of 19 bases. CDR3 bases: TGCAGTGCCACCCGCCCAGCCCGATTAAGCACAGATACGCAGTATTTT. This codes for CSATRPARLSTDTQYF.

This clonotype was seen at least ten times. This sequence joins TRBV6-2 or TRBV6-3 and TRBJ1-1; D is undetermined. The V end lost 4 bases, the J end lost 0 bases, and 18 bases lay between the germline ends. Germline assignment: CDR1 MNHEY and CDR2 SVGEGT. This CDR3 comprises 17 residues. The CDR3 loop is CASSWASGSYMNTEAFF. The CDR3, as DNA: TGTGCCAGCAGTTGGGCGTCTGGCAGCTACATGAACACTGAAGCTTTCTTT.

The J gene is TRBJ2-5, the V gene TRBV20-1; 8 nucleotides line up with TRBD1. The CDR3 covers 14 residues. Trimming cost V 7 bases and J 4 bases; bases outside gene matches: 11. Germline values: CDR1 DFQATT, CDR2 SNEGSKA (reference sequence). CDR3 nucleotides: TGCAGTGTCTCGGCTACACAGGGGGTAGAGACCCAGTACTTC. It specifies CSVSATQGVETQYF.

This clonotype appeared many times. The gene calls are TRBV9 and TRBJ2-5, with D possibly being TRBD2 (6 bases). CDR3 length: 15 residues. Trimming cost V 4 bases and J 1 base, with 14 bases left between them. Germline loops: CDR1 SGDLS, CDR2 YYNGEE. The CDR3 region has the DNA TGTGCCAGCAGCTCCGGACTAAGCGCCCAAGAGACCCAGTACTTC. Translation: CASSSGLSAQETQYF.

This clonotype occurred many times. V usage is TRBV9 and J usage is TRBJ2-1, with D maybe TRBD2 (5 bases). The V and J ends lost 3 bases and 0 bases respectively, with 16 bases between them. In germline, CDR1 is SGDLS, CDR2 YYNGEE. The CDR3 spans 17 residues. The CDR3 coding sequence is TGTGCCAGCAGCGGGACTGGTGGATTCGGCTCCTACAATGAGCAGTTCTTC. Translating it yields CASSGTGGFGSYNEQFF.

The chain couples TRBV7-7 to TRBJ1-5; D is unclear. Germline values: CDR1 SSHAT, CDR2 FNYEAQ (reference sequence). The germline V and J ends were trimmed by 3 bases and 7 bases, with 10 bases remaining between them. The CDR3 loop spans 13 amino acids. CDR3 region: CASSLTGGQPQHF. The CDR3 DNA reads TGTGCCAGCAGCTTGACGGGAGGACAGCCCCAGCATTTT.

Ten or more counts support this clonotype. The chain employs TRBV6-1 and TRBJ1-5; no reliable D call. The germline gives CDR1 MNHNS, CDR2 SASEGT. The length of the CDR3 is 14 residues. Trimming removed 4 bases from V and 1 base from J, with 8 bases in between. The CDR3 protein is CASSVGMSNQPQHF. CDR3 in DNA: TGTGCCAGCAGTGTGGGAATGAGCAATCAGCCCCAGCATTTT.

This clonotype was counted at least ten times. The chain uses TRBV5-6 and TRBJ1-5, with D possibly being TRBD1 (5 bases). From germline, CDR1 is SGHDT and CDR2 YYEEEE. This CDR3 region has 16 residues. Trimming took 4 bases from V and 2 from J, leaving 16 bases between them. In nucleotides, the CDR3 is TGTGCCAGCAGCCCGCGGGGGGGGATCGGCAATCAGCCCCAGCATTTT. This encodes CASSPRGGIGNQPQHF. Combining the CDR3 with reference TRBV5-6 and TRBJ1-5 gives the whole variable domain DAGVTQSPTHLIKTRGQQVTLRCSPKSGHDTVSWYQQALGQGPQFIFQYYEEEERQRGNFPDRFSGHQFPNYSSELNVNALLLGDSALYLCASSPRGGIGNQPQHFGDGTRLSIL.

Worth noting for this clonotype: The germline gene is not matched at one end of the junction; a read error may be the cause. The V gene is TRBV11-2, the J gene TRBJ2-2; 7 bases align to TRBD2. CDR3 size: 14 residues. Germline V gene lookup returns CDR1 SGHAT and CDR2 FQNNGV. The CDR3 DNA is TGCGCCAGCAGCCTATTGGGGGGGACCGGGGAGCTGTTTTTT. This encodes CASSLLGGTGELFF.

Regarding this clonotype: A junction boundary mismatches the germline segment, possibly from a read error. The gene calls are TRBV7-3 and TRBJ2-3; TRBD1 might be the D (8 bases). Germline V lookup: CDR1 SGHTA, CDR2 FQGTGA. This CDR3 contains 16 residues. CDR3 bases: TGCGCCAGCAGCCAAGACGGACAGGGAGGGACCGATACGCAGTATTTT. Translating gives CASSQDGQGGTDTQYF.

This clonotype was seen a handful of times. The chain is built from TRBV9 and TRBJ2-7, with D uncertain. CDR3 length: 12 residues. CDR1 and CDR2 (germline): SGDLS, YYNGEE. V dropped 0 bases and J dropped 5 bases, with 6 bases sitting between them. The DNA for the CDR3 is TGTGCCAGCAGCGTAGGGAGTAACGAGCAGTACTTC. Translation: CASSVGSNEQYF. Variable domain in full (rest from reference TRBV9 and TRBJ2-7): DSGVTQTPKHLITATGQRVTLRCSPRSGDLSVYWYQQSLDQGLQFLIQYYNGEERAKGNILERFSAQQFPDLHSELNLSSLELGDSALYFCASSVGSNEQYFGPGTRLTVT.

This clonotype was detected ten times or more. The rearrangement links TRBV7-3 to TRBJ2-1; 11 nucleotides agree with TRBD1. The CDR3 runs 16 residues. The germline V gene encodes CDR1 SGHTA and CDR2 FQGTGA. Trimming removed 6 bases from V and 3 bases from J; junction bases left unmatched: 7. The CDR3 reads CASSRQGQGGYNEQFF. CDR3 nucleotide sequence: TGTGCCAGCAGTCGACAGGGACAGGGGGGCTACAATGAGCAGTTCTTC.

This clonotype qualifies as medium-sized. The chain joins TRBV2 to TRBJ1-1; tentative D call: TRBD1 (6 bases). Trimming stripped 8 bases from V and 3 bases from J, with 13 bases between. This CDR3 region has 13 residues. Germline V gives CDR1 SNHLY, CDR2 FYNNEI. CDR3 nucleotides: TGTGCCAGCGTTATGGAGGGGGACACTGAAGCTTTCTTT. Its translation: CASVMEGDTEAFF. Full variable domain (rest looked up from reference TRBV2 and TRBJ1-1): EPEVTQTPSHQVTQMGQEVILRCVPISNHLYFYWYRQILGQKVEFLVSFYNNEISEKSEIFDDQFSVERPDGSNFTLKIRSTKLEDSAMYFCASVMEGDTEAFFGQGTRLTVV.